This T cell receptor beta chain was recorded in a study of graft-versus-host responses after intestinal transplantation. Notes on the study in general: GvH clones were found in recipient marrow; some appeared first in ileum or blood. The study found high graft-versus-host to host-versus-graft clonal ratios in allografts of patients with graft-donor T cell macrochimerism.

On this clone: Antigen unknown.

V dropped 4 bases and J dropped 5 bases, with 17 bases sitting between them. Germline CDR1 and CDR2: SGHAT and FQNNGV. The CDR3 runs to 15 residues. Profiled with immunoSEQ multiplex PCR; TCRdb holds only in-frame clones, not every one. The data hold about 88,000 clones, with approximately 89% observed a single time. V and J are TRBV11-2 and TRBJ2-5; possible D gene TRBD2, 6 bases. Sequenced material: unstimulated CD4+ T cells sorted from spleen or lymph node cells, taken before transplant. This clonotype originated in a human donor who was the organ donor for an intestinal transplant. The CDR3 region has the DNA TGTGCCAGCAGCTGGAGGGGCAGGTCCGGGGAGACCCAGTACTTC. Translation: CASSWRGRSGETQYF.